Listed here are 32 T cell receptor beta chains from one sample, sequenced in a study of post-analysis software for immune sequencing data. Findings and caveats of the study: Patients used about 5 TRBV segments, including TRBV5-6, TRBV5-1 and TRBV20-1, more often than controls.

No antigen has been identified for these receptors. Each TCR beta cDNA library carried unique molecular identifiers. TCRdb fed the PCR reads into MiXCR, producing one record per CDR3 protein. Of 600,000 to 750,000 distinct CDR3 sequences in the sample, 55% to 60% were seen once. The sample was blood. These receptor sequences come from a girl under 10 years old with multiple sclerosis.

This clonotype was detected once. This chain connects TRBV4-1 to TRBJ1-4; D ambiguous. The V gene's germline CDR1 is MGHRA and CDR2 YSYEKL. V dropped 1 base and J dropped 8 bases, with 8 bases sitting between them. CDR3 size: 13 residues. In DNA form, the CDR3 reads TGCGCCAGCAGCCAAGTACAACGGGAAAAACTGTTTTTT. Protein product: CASSQVQREKLFF.

The table lists this clonotype with a few counts. CDR3 nucleotides: TGCAGCGTCGGAATGGTAAGGGGATCGGCCCAGACAGATACGCAGTATTTT. It translates to CSVGMVRGSAQTDTQYF. The chain combines TRBV29-1 with TRBJ2-3; a possible D gene is TRBD1 (5 bases). The CDR3 has 17 amino acids. Trimming shortened V by 6 bases and J by 3 bases, and 25 bases separated the two germline ends. Germline lookup yields CDR1 SQVTM and CDR2 ANQGSEA.

The genes are TRBV6-5 and TRBJ2-5; 7 bases are shared with TRBD2. After removal of 11 bases from V and 11 bases from J, the junction contained 5 bases not matched to a gene. CDR1 is MNHEY and CDR2 is SVGAGI in the germline V gene. The CDR3 consists of 9 residues. The CDR3 coding sequence is TGTGCCCCTCGGGGGGAGCAGTACTTC. It yields the protein CAPRGEQYF.

The CDR3 here is CATSRDLLGEQYF. In nucleotides, the CDR3 is TGTGCCACCAGCAGAGATTTACTAGGGGAGCAGTACTTC. The rearrangement uses TRBV15 and TRBJ2-7, with D tentatively TRBD2 (5 bases). The CDR3 extends over 13 amino acids. CDR1 is LNHNV and CDR2 is YYDKDF in the germline V gene (reference sequence). The V end was cut by 0 bases, the J end by 7 bases, with 10 bases between.

The CDR3 reads CSVDASELFSKETQYF. In DNA, the CDR3 is TGCAGCGTTGACGCATCCGAACTATTCTCTAAAGAGACCCAGTACTTC. V usage is TRBV29-1 and J usage is TRBJ2-5; no reliable D call. The V end lost 3 bases, the J end lost 3 bases, and 20 bases lay between the germline ends. CDR1 is SQVTM and CDR2 is ANQGSEA in the germline V gene. The CDR3 consists of 16 residues.

There are a few counts of this clonotype. CDR3 protein: CASSSSGNEQYF. The CDR3 DNA reads TGTGCCAGCAGTAGTAGCGGGAACGAGCAGTACTTC. The V call is TRBV7-2, the J call TRBJ2-5; 8 positions match TRBD2. The tail of the sequence fits TRBJ2-7 better, so the J call may be wrong. This CDR3 has 12 amino acids. Germline values: CDR1 SGHTA, CDR2 FQGNSA.

This clonotype was found once. The rearrangement uses TRBV20-1 and TRBJ2-7, with D possibly matching TRBD2 (5 bases). The CDR3 is made up of 11 amino acids. Trimming removed 7 bases at V and 5 bases at J, with 12 bases between. Looked up from germline, CDR1 is DFQATT and CDR2 is SNEGSKA (reference sequence). The CDR3 nucleotides read TGCAGTGTGAGGGCCAATGACGAGCAGTACTTC. This encodes CSVRANDEQYF.

This clonotype was observed a single time. V is TRBV29-1 and J is TRBJ1-1; 9 bases fit TRBD1. After removal of 7 bases from V and 0 bases from J, the junction contained 6 bases not matched to a gene. The CDR3 has 14 residues. The germline CDR1 and CDR2 sequences are SQVTM and ANQGSEA. The CDR3 spells CSAEDRGMNTEAFF. In DNA, the CDR3 is TGCAGCGCTGAGGACAGGGGAATGAACACTGAAGCTTTCTTT.

The chain joins TRBV2 to TRBJ1-5, with no clear D. Deletions cut 2 bases from V and 4 bases from J, with 18 bases between. CDR1 SNHLY and CDR2 FYNNEI come from the germline V gene. CDR3 size: 17 residues. CDR3 in amino acids: CASSERRQEWGNQPQHF. Here the CDR3 DNA reads TGTGCCAGCAGTGAAAGGAGGCAGGAATGGGGAAATCAGCCCCAGCATTTT. Supplemented by reference TRBV2 and TRBJ1-5, the full variable domain reads EPEVTQTPSHQVTQMGQEVILRCVPISNHLYFYWYRQILGQKVEFLVSFYNNEISEKSEIFDDQFSVERPDGSNFTLKIRSTKLEDSAMYFCASSERRQEWGNQPQHFGDGTRLSIL.

The chain is built from TRBV12-3 or TRBV12-4 and TRBJ1-5; no reliable D call. The ends were cut back, 4 bases at V and 6 bases at J, with 13 bases in the middle. This CDR3 region has 14 residues. The CDR3 here is CASSSAFRSQPQHF. CDR3 sequence (DNA): TGTGCCAGCAGTTCGGCTTTTCGATCTCAGCCCCAGCATTTT.

The genes are TRBV4-1 and TRBJ2-7; D is ambiguous. Trimming removed 5 bases at V and 2 bases at J, with 13 bases between. Germline CDR1 is MGHRA and CDR2 is YSYEKL. The CDR3 sequence is 14 residues long. The CDR3 reads CASSTELTAYEQYF. CDR3 sequence (DNA): TGCGCCAGCAGCACGGAGCTGACTGCCTACGAGCAGTACTTC.

A few counts support this clonotype. The junction differs from germline at one of its ends, possibly a read error. V usage is TRBV4-3 and J usage is TRBJ2-3, with D maybe TRBD2 (5 bases). Per germline, CDR1 LGHNA and CDR2 YSLEER. This CDR3 comprises 17 residues. As DNA, the CDR3 is TGCGCCAGCAGCCAATCCCCCGAGAGGGCTAGCACGGATACGCAGTATTTT. It translates to CASSQSPERASTDTQYF.

This clonotype was found once. The chain recombines TRBV20-1 with TRBJ2-5, with unresolved D. The DNA matches TRBJ2-7 better at its end, which makes the J call doubtful. The CDR3 is made up of 13 amino acids. Germline CDR1 is DFQATT and CDR2 is SNEGSKA (reference sequence). This CDR3 reads CSARVTVSYEQYF. CDR3 nucleotide sequence: TGCAGTGCTAGAGTTACAGTCTCCTACGAGCAGTACTTC.

The chain couples TRBV6-2 or TRBV6-3 to TRBJ1-5; 8 positions agree with TRBD1. The length of the CDR3 is 14 residues. Germline V gives CDR1 MNHEY, CDR2 SVGEGT. V lost 7 bases, J lost 2 bases, and 4 bases stayed unmatched. CDR3 nucleotides: TGTGCCAGCAAGTCAGGGGGCGGCAATCAGCCCCAGCATTTT. Translated: CASKSGGGNQPQHF.

This clonotype was detected many times. The chain employs TRBV7-2 and TRBJ2-6; 7 nucleotides match TRBD2. CDR1 and CDR2 (germline): SGHTA, FQGNSA. The CDR3 loop spans 15 amino acids. V lost 3 bases to trimming and J lost 1 base; unmatched junction nucleotides: 0. In DNA, the CDR3 is TGTGCCAGCAGCTTGGGACTATCTGGGGCCAACGTCCTGACTTTC. Amino acid sequence: CASSLGLSGANVLTF.

The chain joins TRBV2 to TRBJ2-7, with D possibly being TRBD1 (5 bases). V lost 4 bases, J lost 2 bases, and 9 bases lay in between. In germline, CDR1 is SNHLY, CDR2 FYNNEI. This CDR3 is built from 13 residues. The CDR3: CASSGPGTYEQYF. CDR3 sequence (DNA): TGTGCCAGCAGTGGCCCAGGGACCTACGAGCAGTACTTC. Supplemented by reference TRBV2 and TRBJ2-7, the full variable domain reads EPEVTQTPSHQVTQMGQEVILRCVPISNHLYFYWYRQILGQKVEFLVSFYNNEISEKSEIFDDQFSVERPDGSNFTLKIRSTKLEDSAMYFCASSGPGTYEQYFGPGTRLTVT.

This clonotype appeared a single time. The V gene is TRBV7-2, the J gene TRBJ1-2, with D maybe TRBD1 (6 bases). This CDR3 has 15 amino acids. Germline assignment: CDR1 SGHTA and CDR2 FQGNSA. Trimming left V 1 base short and J 3 bases short, with 12 bases between. The DNA of the CDR3 is TGTGCCAGCAGCTTAGTGGACAGTCCTGACTATGGCTACACCTTC. Its protein product is CASSLVDSPDYGYTF. Drawing the rest from reference TRBV7-2 and TRBJ1-2, the complete variable domain is GAGVSQSPSNKVTEKGKDVELRCDPISGHTALYWYRQSLGQGLEFLIYFQGNSAPDKSGLPSDRFSAERTGGSVSTLTIQRTQQEDSAVYLCASSLVDSPDYGYTFGSGTRLTVV.

V usage is TRBV10-3 and J usage is TRBJ1-2; 9 nucleotides align to TRBD1. The CDR3 sequence is 15 residues long. With 2 bases clipped from V and 3 bases from J, the junction kept 4 bases outside the gene matches. From germline, CDR1 is ENHRY and CDR2 SYGVKD. The CDR3 DNA follows: TGTGCCATCAGTGAGCCCACAGGGGGCTACTATGGCTACACCTTC. It encodes CAISEPTGGYYGYTF.

This chain connects TRBV20-1 to TRBJ2-3, with D perhaps matching TRBD1 (5 bases). Trimming pared 6 bases from V and 1 base from J, leaving 14 bases between. The germline V gene has CDR1 DFQATT and CDR2 SNEGSKA (reference sequence). The CDR3 has 14 residues. The CDR3 nucleotides read TGCAGTGCAAATACAGGTCTGGGCACAGATACGCAGTATTTT. This encodes CSANTGLGTDTQYF.

V is TRBV14 and J is TRBJ2-5; tentatively, D is TRBD2 (6 bases). In germline, CDR1 is SGHDN, CDR2 FVKESK. V lost 4 bases, J lost 3 bases, and 27 bases lay in between. This CDR3 contains 19 residues. Here the CDR3 reads CASSLMPPGAGPKEETQYF. CDR3 DNA sequence: TGTGCCAGCAGCCTCATGCCCCCGGGAGCAGGGCCGAAGGAAGAGACCCAGTACTTC.

In this sample, this clonotype turned up a few times. The chain's CDR3 is CSAARDGAKNIQYF. The CDR3 DNA reads as TGCAGTGCGGCCAGGGATGGGGCCAAAAACATTCAGTACTTC. The V and J genes are TRBV20-1 and TRBJ2-4, with D perhaps matching TRBD1 (5 bases). The V gene lost 6 bases and the J gene lost 1 base, with 13 bases spanning the gap. The CDR3 contains 14 residues. In germline, CDR1 is DFQATT, CDR2 SNEGSKA (reference sequence).

This chain joins TRBV29-1 and TRBJ2-3; D is unresolved. V dropped 4 bases and J dropped 6 bases, with 8 bases sitting between them. The germline V gene encodes CDR1 SQVTM and CDR2 ANQGSEA. The CDR3 spans 11 residues. In nucleotides, the CDR3 is TGCAGCGTTGTAGCCCCCGATACGCAGTATTTT. Amino acids: CSVVAPDTQYF.

The chain couples TRBV20-1 to TRBJ2-3, with a weak D call TRBD2 (5 bases). The CDR3 sequence is 13 residues long. V was cut by 2 bases and J by 2 bases, with 8 bases left in between. CDR1 is DFQATT and CDR2 is SNEGSKA in the germline V gene (reference sequence). Here the CDR3 reads CSARRGDTDTQYF. CDR3 bases: TGCAGTGCTAGACGGGGAGACACAGATACGCAGTATTTT.

The J gene is TRBJ1-2, the V gene TRBV6-2 or TRBV6-3; D remains unclear. CDR3 length: 14 amino acids. V was cut by 7 bases and J by 4 bases, with 16 bases left in between. Germline values: CDR1 MNHEY, CDR2 SVGEGT. The CDR3 reads CASNPPAGGYGYTF. The CDR3 DNA sequence: TGTGCCAGCAACCCACCGGCAGGAGGCTATGGCTACACCTTC.

The chain employs TRBV28 and TRBJ2-5; TRBD2 agrees at 9 bases. Losses at the gene ends were 1 base for V and 4 bases for J; bases not matched to a gene: 7. Germline CDR1 is MDHEN and CDR2 is SYDVKM. CDR3 size: 16 residues. In DNA, the CDR3 is TGTGCCAGCAGTTTATTTCCCCGTAGCGGGAGAGAGACCCAGTACTTC. Residues: CASSLFPRSGRETQYF.

In its sample, this clonotype was seen a few times. This chain links TRBV6-1 with TRBJ2-2; D might be TRBD1 (5 bases). Trimming removed 4 bases from V and 5 bases from J, with 14 bases in between. The V gene's germline CDR1 is MNHNS and CDR2 SASEGT. This CDR3 contains 15 residues. The CDR3 nucleotides read TGTGCCAGCAGTGGAGGCTTTCCAGGGACCGGGGAGCTGTTTTTT. This encodes CASSGGFPGTGELFF.

The chain is built from TRBV29-1 and TRBJ1-1; a weak D match, TRBD1 (6 bases). Germline CDR1 is SQVTM and CDR2 is ANQGSEA. The CDR3 extends over 13 amino acids. Trimming removed 4 bases from V and 2 bases from J, with 11 bases in between. DNA of the CDR3: TGCAGCGTTGGGGGGGCTGAAAACACTGAAGCTTTCTTT. Encoded protein: CSVGGAENTEAFF.

Only one count was recorded for this clonotype. The chain recombines TRBV21-1 with TRBJ1-5. TRBV21-1 is an annotated pseudogene. The CDR3 is 17 residues long. The CDR3 sequence is CASSKVRAVQEDQPQHF. The CDR3 region has the DNA TGTGCCAGCAGCAAAGTTAGGGCAGTTCAGGAGGATCAGCCCCAGCATTTT.

The V call is TRBV12-3 or TRBV12-4, the J call TRBJ2-2; D is uncertain. The CDR3 spans 12 residues. The V gene lost 9 bases and the J gene lost 0 bases, with 5 bases spanning the gap. CDR3 loop: CASNPNTGELFF. The CDR3 DNA sequence: TGTGCCAGTAACCCGAACACCGGGGAGCTGTTTTTT.

This clonotype has more than one count but fewer than ten. CDR3 loop: CASRINEKLFF. The CDR3 bases are TGTGCCAGCAGAATTAATGAAAAACTGTTTTTT. The rearrangement uses TRBV12-3 or TRBV12-4 and TRBJ1-4; D gene ambiguous. The CDR3 covers 11 residues. Between the trimmed V and J ends, which lost 6 bases and 4 bases, there was a span of 3 bases.

This chain connects TRBV12-3 or TRBV12-4 to TRBJ1-2, with D hard to call. There are 16 residues in the CDR3. Between the trimmed V and J ends, which lost 6 bases and 5 bases, there was a span of 22 bases. The chain's CDR3 is CASSRSGGSLPYGYTF. As DNA, the CDR3 is TGTGCCAGCAGCCGATCCGGAGGCAGTCTACCTTATGGCTACACCTTC.

This clonotype was recorded once. The chain is built from TRBV29-1 and TRBJ2-1, with 8 bases matching TRBD1. With the DNA end fitting TRBJ2-7 better, the J assignment may be wrong. The CDR3 has 13 residues. Looked up from germline, CDR1 is SQVTM and CDR2 is ANQGSEA. CDR3 nucleotide sequence: TGCAGCGTGGATGGGCAGGGGGCGGAAGAGCAGTACTTC. Translation gives CSVDGQGAEEQYF.